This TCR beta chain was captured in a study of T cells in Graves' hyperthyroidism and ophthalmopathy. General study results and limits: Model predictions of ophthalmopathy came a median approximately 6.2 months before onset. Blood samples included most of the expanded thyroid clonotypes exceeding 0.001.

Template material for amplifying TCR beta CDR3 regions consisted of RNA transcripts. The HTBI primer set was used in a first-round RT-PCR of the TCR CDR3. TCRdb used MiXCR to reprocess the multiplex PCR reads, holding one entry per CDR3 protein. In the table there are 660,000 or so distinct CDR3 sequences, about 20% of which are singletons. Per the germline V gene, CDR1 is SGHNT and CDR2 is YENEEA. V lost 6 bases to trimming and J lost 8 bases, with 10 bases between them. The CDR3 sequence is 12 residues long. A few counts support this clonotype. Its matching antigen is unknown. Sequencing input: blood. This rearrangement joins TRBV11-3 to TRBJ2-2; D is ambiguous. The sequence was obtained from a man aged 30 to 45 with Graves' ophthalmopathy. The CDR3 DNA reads TGTGCCAGCAGTAGGTCGGATGGGGAGCTGTTTTTT. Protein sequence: CASSRSDGELFF.